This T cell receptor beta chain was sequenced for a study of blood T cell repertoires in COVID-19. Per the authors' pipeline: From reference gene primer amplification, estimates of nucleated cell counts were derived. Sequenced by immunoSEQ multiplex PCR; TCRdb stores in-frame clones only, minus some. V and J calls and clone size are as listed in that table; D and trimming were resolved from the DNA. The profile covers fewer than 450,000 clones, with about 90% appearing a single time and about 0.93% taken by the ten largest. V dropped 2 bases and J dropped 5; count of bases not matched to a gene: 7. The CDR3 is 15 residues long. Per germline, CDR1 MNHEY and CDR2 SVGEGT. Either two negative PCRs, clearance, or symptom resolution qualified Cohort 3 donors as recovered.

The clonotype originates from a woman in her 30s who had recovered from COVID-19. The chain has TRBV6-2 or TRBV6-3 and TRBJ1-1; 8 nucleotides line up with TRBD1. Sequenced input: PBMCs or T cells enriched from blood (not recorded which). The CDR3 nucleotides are TGTGCCAGCAGTTACACAGGACAGGGTTGGACTGAAGCTTTCTTT. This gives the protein CASSYTGQGWTEAFF.